This record looks at one T cell receptor (beta chain) sequence and its context. Its target is unknown. The germline V and J ends were trimmed by 3 bases and 5 bases, with 20 bases remaining between them. Germline lookup yields CDR1 LNHDA and CDR2 SQIVND (reference sequence). The CDR3 totals 16 residues. Profiled with immunoSEQ multiplex PCR; TCRdb holds only in-frame clones, not every one. Among hundreds of thousands of clones listed, more than 70% were seen once. The sample's treatment: roughly 20 received Ad26.COV2.S at low or high dose, single or two shots; 5 received placebo; per-sample allocation not given. The study sampled participants on day 63 after the first vaccine or placebo injection. Within Boston, the person who donated was an adult of 18-55 years. The vaccine delivered Wuhan-strain SARS-CoV-2 spike through an Ad26 vector. The data stem from a study of Ad26.COV2.S vaccination and SARS-CoV-2 variants. As for the study in general: Ad26.COV2.S, an intramuscular injection, was given once or twice 56 days apart. Notes on the study in general: Analyses that measured TCR breadth and depth may have underestimated total T cell responses.

This sequence was found in a person between 18 and 60 years old who received the Ad26.COV2.S COVID-19 vaccine or a placebo. The specimen was peripheral blood, collected in a trial of Ad26.COV2.S vaccine versus placebo. The rearrangement joins TRBV19 to TRBJ2-7; D might be TRBD1 or TRBD2, each matching 5 bases. The CDR3 nucleotides are TGTGCCAGTAGTATCCTCCCCGGGGCTGGGGGACACGAGCAGTACTTC. Translated, it gives CASSILPGAGGHEQYF.